This TCR beta chain emerged from a study of T-cell memory formation after mild COVID-19. Comments on this clonotype: Its antigen is undetermined.

The germline V and J ends were trimmed by 3 bases and 8 bases, with 8 bases remaining between them. CDR1 and CDR2 (germline): MGHDK, SYGVNS. CDR3 size: 12 residues. TCRdb recomputed calls from the 5' RACE reads with MiXCR, one row per CDR3 protein. This table has about 290,000 distinct CDR3 sequences, roughly 18% appearing once. Study-wide results and limits: Second-wave clones reaching peak frequency on day 37 lacked confirmed SARS-CoV-2 specificity.

This receptor was taken from a man between 18 and 29 years old who had mild COVID-19 (a few samples of this study predate the infection). Cell type and time point are not known. The V gene is TRBV25-1, the J gene TRBJ2-1; no firm D call. Sequencing was done on a sample of PBMCs or a T cell subset sorted from them (not recorded which). In DNA, the CDR3 is TGTGCCAGCAGTGACAACCGGTATGAGCAGTTCTTC. This codes for CASSDNRYEQFF.